One and the same sample provided the 28 T cell receptor beta chains below, sequenced in a study of vaccination and CD4 T cells after COVID-19. Their recognized antigens are unknown. Treatment specified: approximately 9-day PBMC culture with coronavirus spike peptide pools or control peptides (ViraFEST assay). Prior to the COVID-19 pandemic (2011-2018), the unexposed donor's CD4+ T cells were collected. Cultured CD4+ T cell DNA was sequenced using the Oncomine TCR Beta short-read assay. One entry per CDR3 protein, called by TCRdb with MiXCR from the PCR reads. The profile shows about 2,700 distinct CDR3 sequences, 35% to 50% of them singletons. Sequences were obtained from CD4+ T cells from blood, cultured in vitro. The receptor set was obtained from a human donor in good health.

V usage is TRBV5-6 and J usage is TRBJ1-5; 7 bases map to TRBD1. Germline V gives CDR1 SGHDT, CDR2 YYEEEE. The V segment lost 3 bases and the J segment 2 bases; nucleotides outside the gene matches: 8. The CDR3 length is 16 residues. In DNA form, the CDR3 reads TGTGCCAGCAGCTCAATCAGGGGGACGGGCAATCAGCCCCAGCATTTT. Protein sequence: CASSSIRGTGNQPQHF.

This clonotype turned up a few times. The rearrangement links TRBV7-2 to TRBJ2-2, with D perhaps matching TRBD1 (5 bases). Deletions cut 10 bases from V and 1 base from J, with 13 bases between. Germline V gene sequence: CDR1 SGHTA, CDR2 FQGNSA. The CDR3 is 14 residues long. Written as DNA, the CDR3 is TGTGCCACGCAAAGGGGCCTGAACACCGGGGAGCTGTTTTTT. Translated, it gives CATQRGLNTGELFF.

This chain's CDR3 is CASSRRTGWDLQETQYF. The CDR3 DNA reads as TGTGCCAGCAGTAGGCGGACAGGGTGGGACCTCCAAGAGACCCAGTACTTC. V gene TRBV7-9 combines with J gene TRBJ2-5; 8 bases align to TRBD1. V trimming: 6 bases; J trimming: 1 base; junction bases outside the gene matches: 13. Germline V CDR1 and CDR2: SEHNR, FQNEAQ (reference sequence). The CDR3 length is 17 residues. The full variable domain, rest sourced from reference TRBV7-9 and TRBJ2-5, is DTGVSQNPRHKITKRGQNVTFRCDPISEHNRLYWYRQTLGQGPEFLTYFQNEAQLEKSRLLSDRFSAERPKGSFSTLEIQRTEQGDSAMYLCASSRRTGWDLQETQYFGPGTRLLVL.

The chain couples TRBV24-1 to TRBJ1-1; D gene unclear. V was shortened by 3 bases and J by 0 bases, with 7 bases between the two germline ends. The germline V gene has CDR1 KGHDR and CDR2 SFDVKD. This CDR3 comprises 14 residues. DNA for the CDR3: TGTGCCACCAGTGATGGACCACTGAACACTGAAGCTTTCTTT. It yields the protein CATSDGPLNTEAFF.

The table lists this clonotype with a few counts. This chain connects TRBV6-2 or TRBV6-3 to TRBJ1-5; D might be TRBD1 (6 bases). Germline CDR1 and CDR2: MNHEY and SVGEGT. The CDR3 is made up of 15 amino acids. Trimming cost V 5 bases and J 5 bases, with 16 bases left between them. For the CDR3, the DNA is TGTGCCAGCAGTCCTCGGGGGCAGGGGTATCAGCCCCAGCATTTT. Translating gives CASSPRGQGYQPQHF.

V gene TRBV20-1 combines with J gene TRBJ2-3, with 10 bases that match TRBD2. Trimming removed 1 base from V and 2 bases from J; junction bases left unmatched: 6. This CDR3 has 16 amino acids. Looked up from germline, CDR1 is DFQATT and CDR2 is SNEGSKA (reference sequence). The CDR3 DNA is TGCAGTGCTAGAGGGGAGCGGGAGGGCCTCACAGATACGCAGTATTTT. Its protein product is CSARGEREGLTDTQYF.

This clonotype was detected a few times. The chain joins TRBV19 to TRBJ1-5; D call uncertain. Germline CDR1 LNHDA, CDR2 SQIVND (reference sequence). Trimming took off 3 bases at V and 2 bases at J, with 8 bases between the two ends. The CDR3 extends over 14 amino acids. CDR3 in DNA: TGTGCCAGTAGTATTGAGAGAGGCAATCAGCCCCAGCATTTT. It yields the protein CASSIERGNQPQHF.

V gene TRBV5-1 combines with J gene TRBJ2-5, with TRBD1 matching over 8 bases. V lost 4 bases to trimming and J lost 5 bases; unmatched junction nucleotides: 7. CDR3 length: 14 amino acids. Per the germline V gene, CDR1 is SGHRS and CDR2 is YFSETQ. The CDR3, as DNA: TGCGCCAGCAGCCTATCGACAGGGGCGGAGACCCAGTACTTC. Protein: CASSLSTGAETQYF.

There are a few counts of this clonotype. The chain employs TRBV20-1 and TRBJ2-3; 9 bases are a match to TRBD1. This CDR3 comprises 12 residues. Germline V gives CDR1 DFQATT, CDR2 SNEGSKA (reference sequence). CDR3 sequence reads: CSGQGSTDTQYF. The CDR3 DNA sequence: TGCAGCGGACAGGGGAGCACAGATACGCAGTATTTT.

The gene calls are TRBV9 and TRBJ1-2, with 8 nucleotides matching TRBD1. V shed 3 bases, J shed 4 bases, and the junction held 11 bases outside the gene matches. The CDR3 covers 16 residues. Germline CDR1 reads SGDLS; CDR2 reads YYNGEE. The CDR3 bases are TGTGCCAGCAGCGAAGGACAGGGTTTGGCTGCCTATGGCTACACCTTC. Translating it yields CASSEGQGLAAYGYTF.

The rearrangement joins TRBV20-1 to TRBJ1-4; D is perhaps TRBD1 (6 bases). Germline V gene sequence: CDR1 DFQATT, CDR2 SNEGSKA (reference sequence). Trimming removed 0 bases from V and 10 bases from J, with 12 bases in between. This CDR3 spans 13 amino acids. The CDR3 loop reads CSARDLGARKLFF. For the CDR3, the DNA is TGCAGTGCTAGAGATTTGGGGGCGCGAAAACTGTTTTTT.

This clonotype was seen more than once but under ten times. The chain is built from TRBV18 and TRBJ1-2; TRBD1 matches at 8 bases. The junction had 9 bases not matched to a gene; V was cut back by 3 bases and J by 6 bases. This CDR3 spans 15 amino acids. Germline CDR1 and CDR2: KGHSH and LQKENI. DNA for the CDR3: TGTGCCAGCTCACCGACGGACAGGGTCGTGGATGGCTACACCTTC. As protein: CASSPTDRVVDGYTF.

This chain joins TRBV5-1 and TRBJ2-1; the match to TRBD1 covers 9 bases. This CDR3 is built from 14 residues. Germline lookup yields CDR1 SGHRS and CDR2 YFSETQ. The V and J ends lost 1 base and 7 bases, in that order; junction bases with no gene match: 3. CDR3 protein: CASSLTGGLNEQFF. Written as DNA, the CDR3 is TGCGCCAGCAGCTTGACAGGGGGCTTGAATGAGCAGTTCTTC.

The V call is TRBV19, the J call TRBJ1-3; possible D gene TRBD1, 5 bases. Looked up from germline, CDR1 is LNHDA and CDR2 is SQIVND (reference sequence). Trimming took off 5 bases at V and 2 bases at J, with 16 bases between the two ends. This CDR3 has 16 residues. CDR3 sequence: CASSDPTTGPGNTIYF. CDR3 sequence (DNA): TGTGCCAGTAGTGACCCTACAACAGGACCTGGAAACACCATATATTTT.

The chain links TRBV5-4 to TRBJ2-3; TRBD2 agrees at 9 bases. V lost 1 base to trimming and J lost 0 bases; unmatched junction nucleotides: 12. Germline V CDR1 and CDR2: SGHNT, YYREEE (reference sequence). This CDR3 has 19 amino acids. The CDR3 sequence is CASSLSETSGWPSTDTQYF. CDR3 in DNA: TGTGCCAGCAGCTTGTCGGAGACTAGCGGTTGGCCTAGCACAGATACGCAGTATTTT.

The chain recombines TRBV5-1 with TRBJ2-5; 13 nucleotides match TRBD2. CDR1 SGHRS and CDR2 YFSETQ come from the germline V gene. Trimming cost V 2 bases and J 2 bases; bases outside gene matches: 0. This CDR3 has 15 amino acids. CDR3 DNA: TGCGCCAGCAGCTTACTAGCGGGGGGGCAAGAGACCCAGTACTTC. Translated, it gives CASSLLAGGQETQYF.

This clonotype has only a few counts. V and J are TRBV20-1 and TRBJ1-5; 8 bases align to TRBD1. Per the germline V gene, CDR1 is DFQATT and CDR2 is SNEGSKA (reference sequence). Losses at the gene ends were 5 bases for V and 6 bases for J; bases not matched to a gene: 9. The CDR3 spans 14 residues. The CDR3, as DNA: TGCAGTGCTCCTTCAGGGGGCGGATTTCAGCCCCAGCATTTT. This codes for CSAPSGGGFQPQHF.

This clonotype is termed medium-sized. V and J are TRBV24-1 and TRBJ1-5; D is unclear. Germline V lookup: CDR1 KGHDR, CDR2 SFDVKD. The CDR3 is 12 residues long. The V end was cut by 2 bases, the J end by 9 bases, with 7 bases between. The CDR3 loop reads CATSDSASPQHF. The CDR3 bases are TGTGCCACCAGTGATTCCGCCTCGCCCCAGCATTTT.

The table lists this clonotype with a few counts. The V call is TRBV20-1, the J call TRBJ1-6; TRBD1 agrees at 10 bases. Trimming cost V 3 bases and J 9 bases; bases outside gene matches: 2. The germline gives CDR1 DFQATT, CDR2 SNEGSKA (reference sequence). The CDR3 covers 13 residues. The DNA for the CDR3 is TGCAGTGCTAGGACAGGGGGCGGTTCACCCCTCCACTTT. Protein sequence: CSARTGGGSPLHF.

The J gene is TRBJ2-1, the V gene TRBV7-9, with 7 bases lining up with TRBD1. Germline CDR1 SEHNR, CDR2 FQNEAQ (reference sequence). CDR3 length equals 14 residues. Germline trimming cut 5 bases from V and 6 bases from J; bases unmatched to any gene: 7. The CDR3 region is CASSPPTGTNEQFF. CDR3 DNA sequence: TGTGCCAGCAGCCCTCCGACAGGGACCAATGAGCAGTTCTTC. Drawing the rest from reference TRBV7-9 and TRBJ2-1, the complete variable domain is DTGVSQNPRHKITKRGQNVTFRCDPISEHNRLYWYRQTLGQGPEFLTYFQNEAQLEKSRLLSDRFSAERPKGSFSTLEIQRTEQGDSAMYLCASSPPTGTNEQFFGPGTRLTVL.

This chain uses TRBV5-1 with TRBJ2-1; possible D gene TRBD2, 5 bases. CDR1 SGHRS and CDR2 YFSETQ come from the germline V gene. Deletions cut 4 bases from V and 0 bases from J, with 11 bases between. This CDR3 is 15 amino acids long. For the CDR3, the DNA is TGCGCCAGCAGCCTGAGCGGAAGCTCCTACAATGAGCAGTTCTTC. Amino acids: CASSLSGSSYNEQFF.

This clonotype has a handful of counts. The J gene is TRBJ2-7, the V gene TRBV4-1; TRBD2 might be the D (6 bases). Germline lookup yields CDR1 MGHRA and CDR2 YSYEKL. This CDR3 is built from 16 residues. The ends were cut back, 0 bases at V and 0 bases at J, with 12 bases in the middle. In DNA form, the CDR3 reads TGCGCCAGCAGCCAAGAAAGGAGGGCTAACTCCTACGAGCAGTACTTC. It specifies CASSQERRANSYEQYF.

This clonotype was counted only a few times. V and J are TRBV20-1 and TRBJ2-1; 14 bases fit TRBD2. V lost 8 bases and J lost 10; bases outside the gene matches: 10. The CDR3 has 14 amino acids. Germline assignment: CDR1 DFQATT and CDR2 SNEGSKA (reference sequence). The chain's CDR3 is CSHIGTSGGREQFF. As DNA, the CDR3 is TGCAGTCATATAGGGACTAGCGGGGGACGCGAGCAGTTCTTC.

The chain recombines TRBV30 with TRBJ2-5; either TRBD1 or TRBD2 may fit D (5 bases each). V lost 2 bases and J 4 bases, leaving 14 bases between the germline ends. The germline V gene has CDR1 GTSNPN and CDR2 SVGIG (reference sequence). CDR3 length equals 14 residues. The CDR3 nucleotides read TGTGCCTGGAGTAATTGGGGGTTCGGAGAGACCCAGTACTTC. Amino acid sequence: CAWSNWGFGETQYF.

The CDR3 region has the DNA TGTGCCAGCAGTTTAAGCCGGGGGGGAAATACGCAGTATTTT. This sequence encodes CASSLSRGGNTQYF. This rearrangement joins TRBV27 to TRBJ2-3; TRBD2 aligns across 8 bases. Germline V gene sequence: CDR1 MNHEY, CDR2 SMNVEV (reference sequence). The CDR3 consists of 14 residues. The trim removed 2 bases at V and 7 bases at J, leaving 5 bases unmatched.

The rearrangement links TRBV27 to TRBJ2-7; 9 bases map to TRBD1. The CDR3 runs to 15 residues. CDR1 and CDR2 (germline): MNHEY, SMNVEV (reference sequence). V lost 5 bases and J lost 0; bases outside the gene matches: 5. DNA of the CDR3: TGTGCCAGCAGTCACCGGGACAGGGTCTCCTACGAGCAGTACTTC. The encoded protein is CASSHRDRVSYEQYF.

This clonotype was found a few times. The gene calls are TRBV12-3 or TRBV12-4 and TRBJ2-5; 7 nucleotides align to TRBD2. CDR3 length: 13 amino acids. V lost 2 bases, J lost 5 bases, and 2 bases stayed unmatched. The CDR3 sequence: CASSLRRGETQYF. CDR3 DNA: TGTGCCAGCAGTTTACGGCGGGGGGAGACCCAGTACTTC.

The gene calls are TRBV6-2 or TRBV6-3 and TRBJ1-5; D might be TRBD1 (5 bases). The germline V and J ends were trimmed by 2 bases and 5 bases, with 13 bases remaining between them. Germline V gene sequence: CDR1 MNHEY, CDR2 SVGEGT. CDR3 length equals 15 residues. The CDR3 sequence: CASSYPRAGYQPQHF. DNA of the CDR3: TGTGCCAGCAGTTACCCCAGGGCAGGGTATCAGCCCCAGCATTTT.